The sequence of this T cell receptor beta chain was determined in a study of blood T cell repertoires in COVID-19. As for the study in general: The United States, Italy and Spain provided the acute and convalescent COVID-19 samples. The analysed material was cDNA or gDNA that came from T cells, B-cell-depleted T cells, or PBMCs.

How the authors handled the data: Estimation of nucleated cell counts relied on the amplification of reference gene primers. Here immunoSEQ multiplex PCR was the method, and the copy in TCRdb shows in-frame clones only, minus some. V, J and clone size were drawn from that table, and D and trimming were deduced from the DNA. The sample consists of about 110,000 clones, less than 85% of them appearing once. The TCR sequence derives from a human donor in a cohort sampled during active or convalescent COVID-19. Specimen: peripheral blood.

CDR3 in amino acids: CASSPGHDNSPLHF. CDR3 nucleotides: TGTGCCAGCAGCCCGGGACACGATAATTCACCCCTCCACTTT. The genes are TRBV13 and TRBJ1-6; D may be TRBD1 (6 bases). CDR1 is PRHDT and CDR2 is FYEKMQ in the germline V gene (reference sequence). V was trimmed by 5 bases and J by 5 bases, leaving 10 bases between them. The CDR3 runs to 14 residues.